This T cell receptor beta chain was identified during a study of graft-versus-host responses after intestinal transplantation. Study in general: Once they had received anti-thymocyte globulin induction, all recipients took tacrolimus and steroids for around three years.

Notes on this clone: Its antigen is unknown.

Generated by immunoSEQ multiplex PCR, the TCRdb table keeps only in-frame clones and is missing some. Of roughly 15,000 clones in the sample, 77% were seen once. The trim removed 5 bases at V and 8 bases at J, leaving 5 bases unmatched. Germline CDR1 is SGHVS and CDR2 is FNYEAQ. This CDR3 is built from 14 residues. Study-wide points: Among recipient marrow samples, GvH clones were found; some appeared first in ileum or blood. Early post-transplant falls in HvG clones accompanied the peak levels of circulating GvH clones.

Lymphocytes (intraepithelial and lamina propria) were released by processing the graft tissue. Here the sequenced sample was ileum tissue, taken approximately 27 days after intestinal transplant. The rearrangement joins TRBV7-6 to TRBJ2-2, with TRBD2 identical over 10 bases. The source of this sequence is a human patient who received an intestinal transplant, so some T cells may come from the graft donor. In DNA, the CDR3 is TGTGCCAGCAGCCTGCTGACTAGCGGGGGGGAGCTGTTTTTT. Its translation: CASSLLTSGGELFF.